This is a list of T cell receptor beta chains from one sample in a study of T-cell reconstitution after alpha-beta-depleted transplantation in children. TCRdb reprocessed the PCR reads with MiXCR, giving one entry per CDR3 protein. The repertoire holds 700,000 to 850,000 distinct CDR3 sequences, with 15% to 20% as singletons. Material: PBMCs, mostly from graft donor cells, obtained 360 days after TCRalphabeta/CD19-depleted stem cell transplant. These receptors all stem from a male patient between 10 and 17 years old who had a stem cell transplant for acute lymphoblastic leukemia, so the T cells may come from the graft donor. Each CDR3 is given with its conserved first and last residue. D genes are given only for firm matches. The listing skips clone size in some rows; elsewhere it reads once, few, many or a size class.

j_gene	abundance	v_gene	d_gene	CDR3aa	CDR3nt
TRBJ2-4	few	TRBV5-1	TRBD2	CASSLVSGSQNIQYF	TGCGCCAGCAGCTTGGTTAGCGGGAGCCAAAACATTCAGTACTTC
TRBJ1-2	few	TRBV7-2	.	CASSYRAHYGYTF	TGTGCCAGCAGCTACAGGGCCCACTATGGCTACACCTTC
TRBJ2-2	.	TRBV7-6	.	CASSPQGTGTGELFF	TGTGCCAGCAGCCCCCAGGGGACGGGAACCGGGGAGCTGTTTTTT
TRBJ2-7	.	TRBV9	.	CASSVRGSTWAGYEQYF	TGTGCCAGCAGCGTCAGGGGTTCAACGTGGGCAGGCTACGAGCAGTACTTC
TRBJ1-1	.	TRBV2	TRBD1	CASAGGADTEAFF	TGTGCCAGCGCAGGGGGCGCGGACACTGAAGCTTTCTTT
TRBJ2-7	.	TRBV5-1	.	CASSLGVTSYEQYF	TGCGCCAGCAGCTTAGGGGTGACGTCCTACGAGCAGTACTTC
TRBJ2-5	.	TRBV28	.	CASLRGLVPLHAPRQETQYF	TGTGCCAGCCTACGGGGGCTCGTCCCCCTACACGCACCCCGCCAAGAGACCCAGTACTTC
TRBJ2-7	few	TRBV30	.	CAWSDVAYNYEQYF	TGTGCCTGGAGTGATGTAGCTTACAACTACGAGCAGTACTTC
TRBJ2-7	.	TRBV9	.	CASSVGLPSSYEQYF	TGTGCCAGCAGCGTAGGACTCCCCAGTTCCTACGAGCAGTACTTC
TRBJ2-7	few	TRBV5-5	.	CASSLARQFYEQYF	TGTGCCAGCAGCTTGGCCCGACAGTTCTACGAGCAGTACTTC
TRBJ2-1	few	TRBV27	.	CASSYPALGMQFF	TGTGCCAGCAGTTACCCCGCACTCGGGATGCAGTTCTTC
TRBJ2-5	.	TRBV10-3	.	CAISLQKIQETQYF	TGTGCCATCAGCCTACAGAAAATCCAAGAGACCCAGTACTTC
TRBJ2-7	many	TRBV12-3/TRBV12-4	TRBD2	CASSATSALTWEQYF	TGTGCCAGCAGCGCGACTAGCGCCCTAACTTGGGAGCAGTACTTC
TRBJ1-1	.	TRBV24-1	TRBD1	CATSDPRQGVTEAFF	TGTGCCACCAGTGACCCTCGACAGGGGGTCACTGAAGCTTTCTTT
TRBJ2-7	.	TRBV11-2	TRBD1	CASSRPDRGGHEQYF	TGTGCCAGCAGCCGACCGGACAGGGGGGGCCACGAGCAGTACTTC
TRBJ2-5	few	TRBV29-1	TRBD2	CSVVDGLAGETQYF	TGCAGCGTTGTTGACGGACTAGCTGGGGAGACCCAGTACTTC
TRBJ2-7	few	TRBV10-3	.	CATRDTATYEQYF	TGTGCCACTCGGGACACGGCCACCTACGAGCAGTACTTC
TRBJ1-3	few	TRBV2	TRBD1	CASSLTGLSGNTIYF	TGTGCCAGCAGTTTGACAGGGCTCTCTGGAAACACCATATATTTT
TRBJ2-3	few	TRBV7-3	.	CASSLSGGPNTQYF	TGTGCCAGCAGCTTATCCGGAGGGCCTAATACGCAGTATTTT
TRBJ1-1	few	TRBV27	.	CASSFDGGIPEAFF	TGTGCCAGCAGTTTTGACGGAGGGATCCCTGAAGCTTTCTTT
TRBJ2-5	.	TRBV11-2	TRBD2	CASSLEVMRTSEKTQYF	TGTGCCAGCAGCTTAGAAGTTATGAGGACTAGCGAGAAGACCCAGTACTTC
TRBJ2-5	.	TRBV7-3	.	CASIFGSRAETQYF	TGTGCCAGCATTTTCGGGAGTCGGGCGGAGACCCAGTACTTC
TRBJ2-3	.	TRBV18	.	CASCPDAIDTQYF	TGTGCCAGCTGCCCCGACGCCATAGATACGCAGTATTTT
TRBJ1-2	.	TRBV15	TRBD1	CATSREGQGIFYTF	TGTGCCACCAGCAGAGAGGGACAGGGTATTTTCTACACCTTC
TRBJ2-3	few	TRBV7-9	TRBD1	CASSSGTGAADTQYF	TGTGCCAGCAGCTCCGGGACAGGGGCCGCAGATACGCAGTATTTT
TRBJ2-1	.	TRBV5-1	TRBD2	CASSLSGGSGIWANEQFF	TGCGCCAGCAGCTTATCGGGGGGTAGCGGGATCTGGGCCAATGAGCAGTTCTTC
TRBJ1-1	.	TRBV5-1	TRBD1	CASSRTGRRDTEAFF	TGCGCCAGCAGTCGGACAGGGCGCAGGGACACTGAAGCTTTCTTT
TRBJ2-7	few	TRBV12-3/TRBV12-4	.	CASINTGLGEQYF	TGTGCCAGCATTAATACAGGGTTGGGGGAGCAGTACTTC
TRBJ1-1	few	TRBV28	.	CATKRGGTEAFF	TGTGCCACCAAACGAGGGGGCACTGAAGCTTTCTTT
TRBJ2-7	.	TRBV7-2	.	CASSSPVADVYEQYF	TGTGCCAGCAGCTCACCCGTAGCGGATGTCTACGAGCAGTACTTC
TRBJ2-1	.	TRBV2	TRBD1	CASRRTGGWNEQFF	TGTGCCAGCAGACGGACAGGGGGTTGGAATGAGCAGTTCTTC
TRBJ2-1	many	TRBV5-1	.	CASSLAPGSTEQFF	TGCGCCAGCAGCTTGGCCCCGGGATCTACTGAGCAGTTCTTC
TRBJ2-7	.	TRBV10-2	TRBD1	CASSESTGISYEQYF	TGCGCCAGCAGTGAGTCGACAGGGATCTCCTACGAGCAGTACTTC
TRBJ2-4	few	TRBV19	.	CASSPRRATENIQYF	TGTGCCAGTAGTCCCCGTCGAGCGACTGAAAACATTCAGTACTTC
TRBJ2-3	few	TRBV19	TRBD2	CASSLRTSGSIMSFTDTQYF	TGTGCCAGTAGTCTACGGACTAGCGGGAGTATCATGTCCTTCACAGATACGCAGTATTTT
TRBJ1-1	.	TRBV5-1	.	CASSFLGWGKNTEAFF	TGCGCCAGCAGCTTTTTGGGGTGGGGGAAGAACACTGAAGCTTTCTTT
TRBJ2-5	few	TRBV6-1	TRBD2	CASLKIGGRAGETQYF	TGTGCCAGCCTTAAAATCGGCGGGAGGGCCGGAGAGACCCAGTACTTC
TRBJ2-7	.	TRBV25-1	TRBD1	CASSDPGTGVFIEQYF	TGTGCCAGCAGTGACCCGGGGACAGGGGTTTTCATCGAGCAGTACTTC
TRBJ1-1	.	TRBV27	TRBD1	CASSYRQGAWNTEAFF	TGTGCCAGCAGTTATCGACAGGGGGCGTGGAACACTGAAGCTTTCTTT
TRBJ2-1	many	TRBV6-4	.	CASSDSLSEQFF	TGTGCCAGCAGTGACTCCTTAAGTGAGCAGTTCTTC
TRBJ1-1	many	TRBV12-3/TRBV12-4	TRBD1	CASSFDRGQSTEAFF	TGTGCCAGCAGTTTCGACAGGGGGCAATCCACTGAAGCTTTCTTT